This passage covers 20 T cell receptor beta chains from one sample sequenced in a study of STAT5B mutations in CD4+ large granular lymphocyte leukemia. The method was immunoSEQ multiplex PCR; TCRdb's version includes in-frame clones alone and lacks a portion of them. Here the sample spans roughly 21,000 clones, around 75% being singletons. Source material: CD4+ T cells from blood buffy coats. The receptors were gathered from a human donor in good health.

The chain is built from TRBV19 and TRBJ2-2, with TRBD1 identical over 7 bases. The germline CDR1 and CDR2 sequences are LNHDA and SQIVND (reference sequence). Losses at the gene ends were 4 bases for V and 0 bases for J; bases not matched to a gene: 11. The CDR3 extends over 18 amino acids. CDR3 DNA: TGTGCCAGTAGTACACCGACAGGGAGACCTGCGAACACCGGGGAGCTGTTTTTT. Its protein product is CASSTPTGRPANTGELFF.

The CDR3 coding sequence is TGCGCCAGCAGACTTTCGGGCAGTTTCCGTACGAACACCGGGGAGCTGTTTTTT. This gives the protein CASRLSGSFRTNTGELFF. This chain links TRBV5-1 with TRBJ2-2; D remains ambiguous. Germline V gene sequence: CDR1 SGHRS, CDR2 YFSETQ. The CDR3 consists of 18 residues. Trimming left V 5 bases short and J 0 bases short, with 20 bases between.

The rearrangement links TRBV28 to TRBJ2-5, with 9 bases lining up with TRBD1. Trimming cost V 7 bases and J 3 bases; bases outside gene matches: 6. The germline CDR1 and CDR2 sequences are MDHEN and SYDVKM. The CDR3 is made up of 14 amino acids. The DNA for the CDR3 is TGTGCCAGCAACTTCGACAGGGGGGAAGAGACCCAGTACTTC. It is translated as CASNFDRGEETQYF.

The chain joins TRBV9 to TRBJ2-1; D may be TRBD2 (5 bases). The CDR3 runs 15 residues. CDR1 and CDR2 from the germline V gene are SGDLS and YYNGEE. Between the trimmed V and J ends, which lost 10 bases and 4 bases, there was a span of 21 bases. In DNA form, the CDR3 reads TGTGCCCGACACCAAGTGAGGGTGCGGTACAATGAGCAGTTCTTC. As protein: CARHQVRVRYNEQFF.

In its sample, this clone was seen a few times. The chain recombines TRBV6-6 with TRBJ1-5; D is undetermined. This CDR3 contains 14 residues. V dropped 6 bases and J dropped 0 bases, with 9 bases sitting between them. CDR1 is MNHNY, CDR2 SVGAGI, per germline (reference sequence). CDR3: CASRPGNSNQPQHF. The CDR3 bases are TGTGCCAGCAGACCGGGGAATAGCAATCAGCCCCAGCATTTT.

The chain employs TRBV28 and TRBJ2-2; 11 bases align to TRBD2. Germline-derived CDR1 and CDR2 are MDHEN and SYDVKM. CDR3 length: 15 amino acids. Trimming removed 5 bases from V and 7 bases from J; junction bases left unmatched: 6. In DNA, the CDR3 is TGTGCCAGCAGTACCCTAGCGGGAGGAAACGGGGAGCTGTTTTTT. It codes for CASSTLAGGNGELFF.

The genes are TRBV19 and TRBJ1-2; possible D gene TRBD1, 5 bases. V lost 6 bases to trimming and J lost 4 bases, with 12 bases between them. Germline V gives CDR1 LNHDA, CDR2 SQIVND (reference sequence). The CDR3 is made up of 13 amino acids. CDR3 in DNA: TGTGCCAGTAGGGTCCTTGGGGGCTATGGCTACACCTTC. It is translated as CASRVLGGYGYTF.

The DNA of the CDR3 is TGTGCCAGCTCACCAAAGGAAGGGACTAGGGGGTTCTTC. Protein product: CASSPKEGTRGFF. The chain couples TRBV18 to TRBJ2-1, with 8 nucleotides matching TRBD2. V dropped 2 bases and J dropped 15; count of bases not matched to a gene: 9. CDR3 length: 13 residues. The germline gives CDR1 KGHSH, CDR2 LQKENI. Full variable domain (remainder filled in from reference TRBV18 and TRBJ2-1): NAGVMQNPRHLVRRRGQEARLRCSPMKGHSHVYWYRQLPEEGLKFMVYLQKENIIDESGMPKERFSAEFPKEGPSILRIQQVVRGDSAAYFCASSPKEGTRGFFGPGTRLTVL.

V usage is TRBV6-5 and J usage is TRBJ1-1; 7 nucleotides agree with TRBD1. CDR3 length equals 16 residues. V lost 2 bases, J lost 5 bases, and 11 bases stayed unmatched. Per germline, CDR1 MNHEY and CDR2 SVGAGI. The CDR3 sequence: CASSYDRERGRTEAFF. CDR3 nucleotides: TGTGCCAGCAGTTACGACAGGGAAAGGGGGCGGACTGAAGCTTTCTTT.

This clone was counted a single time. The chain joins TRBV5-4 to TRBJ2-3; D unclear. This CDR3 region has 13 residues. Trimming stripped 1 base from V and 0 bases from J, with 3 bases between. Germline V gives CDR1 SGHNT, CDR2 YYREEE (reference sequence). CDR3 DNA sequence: TGTGCCAGCAGCTTGATAAGCACAGATACGCAGTATTTT. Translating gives CASSLISTDTQYF.

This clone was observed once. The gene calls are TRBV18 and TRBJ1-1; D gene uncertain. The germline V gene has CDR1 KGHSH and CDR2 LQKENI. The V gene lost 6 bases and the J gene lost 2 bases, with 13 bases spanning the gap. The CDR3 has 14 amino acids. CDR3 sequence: CASSLGETNTEAFF. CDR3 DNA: TGTGCCAGCTCTCTCGGGGAAACCAACACTGAAGCTTTCTTT.

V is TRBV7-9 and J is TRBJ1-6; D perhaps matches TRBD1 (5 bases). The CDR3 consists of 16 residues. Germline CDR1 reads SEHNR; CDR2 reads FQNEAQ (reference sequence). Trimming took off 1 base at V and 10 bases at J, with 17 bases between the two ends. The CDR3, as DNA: TGTGCCAGCAGCTTAGGGCTCGCAGGGATAGGCTCACCCCTCCACTTT. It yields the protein CASSLGLAGIGSPLHF.

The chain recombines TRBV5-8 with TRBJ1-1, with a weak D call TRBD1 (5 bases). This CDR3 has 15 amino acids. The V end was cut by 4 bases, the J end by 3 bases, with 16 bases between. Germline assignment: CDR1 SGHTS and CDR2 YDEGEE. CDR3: CASSRMPSRDTEAFF. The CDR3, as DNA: TGTGCCAGCAGCCGAATGCCCTCCAGGGACACTGAAGCTTTCTTT.

This chain's CDR3 is CASSPSPGAKTQYF. Written as DNA, the CDR3 is TGTGCCAGCAGCCCTAGCCCGGGGGCAAAGACCCAGTACTTC. The rearrangement links TRBV9 to TRBJ2-5; D tentatively fits TRBD1 or TRBD2 (6 bases each). Trimming removed 4 bases at V and 6 bases at J, with 16 bases between. Germline-derived CDR1 and CDR2 are SGDLS and YYNGEE. This CDR3 region has 14 residues. The full variable domain, with the rest looked up from reference TRBV9 and TRBJ2-5, is DSGVTQTPKHLITATGQRVTLRCSPRSGDLSVYWYQQSLDQGLQFLIQYYNGEERAKGNILERFSAQQFPDLHSELNLSSLELGDSALYFCASSPSPGAKTQYFGPGTRLLVL.

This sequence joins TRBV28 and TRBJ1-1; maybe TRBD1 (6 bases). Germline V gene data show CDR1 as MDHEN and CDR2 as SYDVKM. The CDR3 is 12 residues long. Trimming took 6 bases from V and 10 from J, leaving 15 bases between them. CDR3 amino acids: CASSSQGSRAFF. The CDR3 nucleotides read TGTGCCAGCAGCTCACAGGGAAGTCGAGCTTTCTTT.

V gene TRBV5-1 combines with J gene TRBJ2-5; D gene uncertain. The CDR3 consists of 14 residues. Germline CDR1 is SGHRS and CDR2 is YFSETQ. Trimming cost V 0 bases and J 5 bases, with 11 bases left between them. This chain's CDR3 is CASSLGHGEETQYF. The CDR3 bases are TGCGCCAGCAGCTTGGGTCACGGCGAGGAGACCCAGTACTTC.

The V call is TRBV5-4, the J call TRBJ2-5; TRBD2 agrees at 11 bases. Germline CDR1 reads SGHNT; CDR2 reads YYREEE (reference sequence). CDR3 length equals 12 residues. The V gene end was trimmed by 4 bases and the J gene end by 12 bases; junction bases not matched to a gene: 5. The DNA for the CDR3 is TGTGCCAGCAGCCTTAGCGGGAGGGCCGAGTACTTC. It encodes CASSLSGRAEYF.

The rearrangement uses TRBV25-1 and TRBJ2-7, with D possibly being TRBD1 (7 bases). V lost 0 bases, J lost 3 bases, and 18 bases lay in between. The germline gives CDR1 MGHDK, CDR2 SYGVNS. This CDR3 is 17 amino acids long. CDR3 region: CASSEYPGSGGYYEQYF. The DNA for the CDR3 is TGTGCCAGCAGTGAATACCCCGGCTCAGGGGGGTACTACGAGCAGTACTTC.

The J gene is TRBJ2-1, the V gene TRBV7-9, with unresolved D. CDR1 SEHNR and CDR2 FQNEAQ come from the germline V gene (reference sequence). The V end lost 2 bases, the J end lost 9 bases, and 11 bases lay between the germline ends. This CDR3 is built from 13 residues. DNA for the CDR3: TGTGCCAGCAGCTTAAGTGGGTACGGTGAGCAGTTCTTC. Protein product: CASSLSGYGEQFF.

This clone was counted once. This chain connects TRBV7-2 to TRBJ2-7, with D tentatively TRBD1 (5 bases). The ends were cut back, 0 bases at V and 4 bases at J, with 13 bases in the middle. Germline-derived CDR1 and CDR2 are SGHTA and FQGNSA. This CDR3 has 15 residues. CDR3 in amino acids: CASSLALGASYEQYF. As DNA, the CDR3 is TGTGCCAGCAGCTTAGCACTTGGGGCATCTTACGAGCAGTACTTC.